These 26 T cell receptor beta chains originate from one sample sequenced in a study of blood T cell repertoires in COVID-19. Data came from immunoSEQ multiplex PCR; TCRdb stores just in-frame clones and leaves some out. In the table there are 150,000 or so clones, 75% to 90% of which are singletons. Sequencing input: PBMCs or T cells enriched from blood (not recorded which). Receptor source: a man in his 70s who had been exposed to COVID-19.

This clone was recorded once. The rearrangement links TRBV18 to TRBJ2-7, with D perhaps TRBD1 (6 bases). The germline gives CDR1 KGHSH, CDR2 LQKENI. V lost 6 bases and J 1 base, leaving 10 bases between the germline ends. This CDR3 comprises 13 residues. The CDR3 is CASSQDRSYEQYF. CDR3 DNA: TGTGCCAGCTCTCAAGACAGGTCCTACGAGCAGTACTTC.

The chain combines TRBV3-1 (or the pseudogene TRBV3-2) with TRBJ1-1; 7 bases map to TRBD1. CDR1 LGHDT and CDR2 YNNKEL come from the germline V gene (reference sequence). This CDR3 contains 12 residues. J lost 10 bases, V lost 0 bases, and 2 bases had no gene match. This CDR3 reads CASSQDSGGAFF. Written as DNA, the CDR3 is TGTGCCAGCAGCCAAGATTCAGGGGGAGCTTTCTTT.

The rearrangement links TRBV9 to TRBJ2-5, with 11 bases aligning to TRBD2. CDR1 is SGDLS, CDR2 YYNGEE, per germline. Trimming removed 2 bases from V and 0 bases from J; junction bases left unmatched: 6. The CDR3 totals 17 residues. This chain's CDR3 is CASSVGYSGGDQETQYF. CDR3 DNA: TGTGCCAGCAGCGTGGGCTATAGCGGGGGGGACCAAGAGACCCAGTACTTC.

V usage is TRBV12-3 or TRBV12-4 and J usage is TRBJ1-4; the D gene is possibly TRBD1 (6 bases). The V and J ends lost 6 bases and 8 bases respectively, with 10 bases between them. The CDR3 spans 12 residues. The CDR3 DNA reads as TGTGCCAGCAGGCAGGGGATGGAAAAACTGTTTTTT. Its translation is CASRQGMEKLFF.

The chain recombines TRBV7-8 with TRBJ2-5, with D perhaps TRBD2 (5 bases). This CDR3 has 15 residues. Germline-derived CDR1 and CDR2 are SGHVS and FQNEAQ. V lost 0 bases and J 4 bases, leaving 12 bases between the germline ends. The CDR3 loop reads CASSLAMASSETQYF. In DNA form, the CDR3 reads TGTGCCAGCAGCTTAGCGATGGCTAGCTCAGAGACCCAGTACTTC.

This clone was counted between two and nine times. The genes are TRBV4-1 and TRBJ2-2; D ambiguous. The germline V and J ends were trimmed by 0 bases and 7 bases, with 12 bases remaining between them. Germline V gene lookup returns CDR1 MGHRA and CDR2 YSYEKL. The CDR3 is made up of 15 amino acids. The DNA for the CDR3 is TGCGCCAGCAGCCAAGATAGAGGCCCCAGCGGGGAGCTGTTTTTT. This gives the protein CASSQDRGPSGELFF.

This chain joins TRBV11-2 and TRBJ1-1; 7 bases fit TRBD1. This CDR3 region has 16 residues. After removal of 1 base from V and 5 bases from J, the junction contained 10 bases not matched to a gene. Germline CDR1 is SGHAT and CDR2 is FQNNGV. The CDR3: CASSLVLQGSHTEAFF. The CDR3 DNA is TGTGCCAGCAGCTTAGTTCTACAGGGGAGTCATACTGAAGCTTTCTTT.

This sequence joins TRBV29-1 and TRBJ2-3, with a tentative D call TRBD2 (5 bases). The CDR3 is 13 residues long. The germline gives CDR1 SQVTM, CDR2 ANQGSEA. The CDR3: CSREGPTPDTQYF. DNA for the CDR3: TGCTCTCGGGAAGGGCCGACACCTGATACGCAGTATTTT.

This clone was detected only a few times. The chain employs TRBV29-1 and TRBJ2-7; TRBD1 agrees at 9 bases. This CDR3 has 16 residues. The germline V gene encodes CDR1 SQVTM and CDR2 ANQGSEA. Germline trimming cut 0 bases from V and 4 bases from J; bases unmatched to any gene: 10. DNA for the CDR3: TGCAGCGTTGAAGAAGAATCCGGGACAGGGCTTTACGAGCAGTACTTC. Translation: CSVEEESGTGLYEQYF.

J is TRBJ1-2 and V is TRBV29-1; possibly TRBD1 for D (5 bases). This CDR3 region has 12 residues. The V gene lost 4 bases and the J gene lost 4 bases, with 10 bases spanning the gap. Looked up from germline, CDR1 is SQVTM and CDR2 is ANQGSEA. Here the CDR3 reads CSVGRGSYGYTF. Here the CDR3 DNA reads TGCAGCGTTGGTCGGGGGTCCTATGGCTACACCTTC.

This clone was seen a few times. CDR3 region: CASSFFPGQGAGATQYF. CDR3 nucleotide sequence: TGTGCCAGCAGTTTTTTCCCGGGACAGGGGGCTGGGGCGACCCAGTACTTC. The chain couples TRBV27 to TRBJ2-5; 12 nucleotides line up with TRBD1. Per germline, CDR1 MNHEY and CDR2 SMNVEV (reference sequence). The CDR3 consists of 17 residues. With V trimmed by 3 bases and J by 7 bases, 12 bases remained unmatched.

The rearrangement uses TRBV5-5 and TRBJ1-4; D gene ambiguous. V lost 4 bases and J 0 bases, leaving 16 bases between the germline ends. The CDR3 loop spans 17 amino acids. Germline loops: CDR1 SGHKS, CDR2 YYEKEE (reference sequence). This CDR3 reads CASSPGQIHTTNEKLFF. The CDR3 nucleotides read TGTGCCAGCAGCCCTGGCCAGATTCACACAACTAATGAAAAACTGTTTTTT.

The V and J genes are TRBV3-1 (or the pseudogene TRBV3-2) and TRBJ2-2; D uncertain. The CDR3 length is 15 residues. The V end lost 1 base, the J end lost 1 base, and 7 bases lay between the germline ends. Germline V gene data show CDR1 as LGHDT and CDR2 as YNNKEL (reference sequence). CDR3 coding DNA: TGTGCCAGCAGCCAAGGGGCCGTGAACACCGGGGAGCTGTTTTTT. The encoded protein is CASSQGAVNTGELFF.

CDR3 in DNA: TGTGCCAGCAGCCAACCCTGGGACAGGGGGTCCTACGAGCAGTACTTC. Translation gives CASSQPWDRGSYEQYF. This chain links TRBV7-2 with TRBJ2-7; TRBD1 matches at 11 bases. Unmatched junction bases numbered 7, after V lost 5 bases and J lost 1 base. Germline V gene lookup returns CDR1 SGHTA and CDR2 FQGNSA. CDR3 size: 16 residues.

This clone was seen a handful of times. The chain uses TRBV6-5 and TRBJ1-5, with TRBD1 matching over 9 bases. After removal of 5 bases from V and 5 bases from J, the junction contained 4 bases not matched to a gene. The CDR3 is made up of 14 amino acids. The germline V gene has CDR1 MNHEY and CDR2 SVGAGI. CDR3 DNA sequence: TGTGCCAGCAGTCTCACAGGGGGCCATCAGCCCCAGCATTTT. Protein sequence: CASSLTGGHQPQHF.

This chain connects TRBV18 to TRBJ2-7, with a possible D match to TRBD1 (5 bases). The length of the CDR3 is 15 residues. The ends were cut back, 4 bases at V and 0 bases at J, with 13 bases in the middle. Germline V gene lookup returns CDR1 KGHSH and CDR2 LQKENI. In nucleotides, the CDR3 is TGTGCCAGCTCACAAAGGGGCGACCACTCCTACGAGCAGTACTTC. Translating gives CASSQRGDHSYEQYF.

V gene TRBV15 combines with J gene TRBJ2-7; no definite D call. This CDR3 comprises 13 residues. Germline V gives CDR1 LNHNV, CDR2 YYDKDF (reference sequence). V lost 0 bases to trimming and J lost 3 bases, with 6 bases between them. The CDR3 DNA is TGTGCCACCAGCAGAGATCGGAGCTACGAGCAGTACTTC. Translated: CATSRDRSYEQYF.

The chain carries TRBV7-2 and TRBJ2-2, with 7 positions matching TRBD2. With 4 bases clipped from V and 9 bases from J, the junction kept 11 bases outside the gene matches. CDR1 SGHTA and CDR2 FQGNSA come from the germline V gene. CDR3 length: 15 amino acids. The CDR3 region is CASSYWDYRGWELFF. The DNA of the CDR3 is TGTGCCAGCAGCTACTGGGACTATAGGGGCTGGGAGCTGTTTTTT.

V usage is TRBV7-2 and J usage is TRBJ1-4; D is uncertain. CDR3 length: 15 residues. V was cut by 1 base and J by 0 bases, with 6 bases left in between. Germline V gene lookup returns CDR1 SGHTA and CDR2 FQGNSA. CDR3 nucleotide sequence: TGTGCCAGCAGCTTAGGAGGATCAACTAATGAAAAACTGTTTTTT. Translating it yields CASSLGGSTNEKLFF.

The sample holds one count of this clone. The rearrangement joins TRBV19 to TRBJ1-2, with a weak D call TRBD1 (5 bases). This CDR3 is 15 amino acids long. CDR1 is LNHDA, CDR2 SQIVND, per germline (reference sequence). The V end was cut by 3 bases, the J end by 8 bases, with 19 bases between. The CDR3 loop is CASSMETGSARGYTF. CDR3 coding DNA: TGTGCCAGTAGTATGGAAACAGGATCTGCTCGGGGCTACACCTTC.

J is TRBJ2-2 and V is TRBV5-1; a weak D match, TRBD1 (5 bases). Between the trimmed V and J ends, which lost 4 bases and 0 bases, there was a span of 16 bases. Looked up from germline, CDR1 is SGHRS and CDR2 is YFSETQ. There are 17 residues in the CDR3. The CDR3 DNA is TGCGCCAGCAGCCTGTCCGGCGAGACAGCGAACACCGGGGAGCTGTTTTTT. Translated, it gives CASSLSGETANTGELFF.

This sequence joins TRBV30 and TRBJ1-2; 7 bases map to TRBD1. The length of the CDR3 is 15 residues. The V segment lost 1 base and the J segment 5 bases; nucleotides outside the gene matches: 10. CDR1 and CDR2 from the germline V gene are GTSNPN and SVGIG (reference sequence). CDR3 residues: CAWSALQGLAYGYTF. In DNA, the CDR3 is TGTGCCTGGAGTGCCCTACAGGGGCTGGCGTATGGCTACACCTTC.

This rearrangement joins TRBV7-9 to TRBJ2-6; D call uncertain. This CDR3 comprises 15 residues. The V and J ends lost 3 bases and 1 base respectively, with 7 bases between them. The germline V gene encodes CDR1 SEHNR and CDR2 FQNEAQ (reference sequence). The CDR3 loop reads CASSFGLSGANVLTF. The CDR3 region has the DNA TGTGCCAGCAGCTTTGGGCTTTCTGGGGCCAACGTCCTGACTTTC.

This clone was picked up one time. This chain uses TRBV19 with TRBJ2-5; a weak D match, TRBD2 (5 bases). Germline loops: CDR1 LNHDA, CDR2 SQIVND (reference sequence). The CDR3 contains 14 residues. V was cut by 3 bases and J by 5 bases, with 13 bases left in between. Here the CDR3 DNA reads TGTGCCAGTAGTATGGTGTGGGAGTATGAGACCCAGTACTTC. Protein sequence: CASSMVWEYETQYF.

The chain has TRBV19 and TRBJ1-2, with D possibly TRBD1 on 5 matching bases. Deletions cut 8 bases from V and 8 bases from J, with 24 bases between. The CDR3 extends over 15 amino acids. CDR1 and CDR2 from the germline V gene are LNHDA and SQIVND (reference sequence). In DNA, the CDR3 is TGTGCCAGTCGACCCTGGCAGTTGAGGACAAACGGCTACACCTTC. Amino acid sequence: CASRPWQLRTNGYTF.

The chain joins TRBV20-1 to TRBJ1-1; no clear D gene. The CDR3 runs to 11 residues. Between the trimmed V and J ends, which lost 6 bases and 7 bases, there was a span of 12 bases. The germline V gene encodes CDR1 DFQATT and CDR2 SNEGSKA (reference sequence). Written as DNA, the CDR3 is TGCAGTGCCCCTCAACACCGTGAAGCTTTCTTT. Protein sequence: CSAPQHREAFF.